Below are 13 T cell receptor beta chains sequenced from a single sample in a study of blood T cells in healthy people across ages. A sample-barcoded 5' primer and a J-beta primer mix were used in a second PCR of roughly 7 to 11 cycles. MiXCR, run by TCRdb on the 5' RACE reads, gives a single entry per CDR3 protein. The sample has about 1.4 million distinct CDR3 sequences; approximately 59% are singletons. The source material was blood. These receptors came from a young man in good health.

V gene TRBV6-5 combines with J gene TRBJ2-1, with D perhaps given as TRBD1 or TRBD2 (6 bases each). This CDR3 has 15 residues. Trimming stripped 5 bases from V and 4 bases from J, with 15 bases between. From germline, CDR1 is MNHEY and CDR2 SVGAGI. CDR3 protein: CASSRGARLYNEQFF. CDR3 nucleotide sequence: TGTGCCAGCAGTAGGGGGGCCCGGCTTTACAATGAGCAGTTCTTC.

In DNA form, the CDR3 reads TGCAGCGTTGCGGGGACAGGGGTGGCGAACACTGAAGCTTTCTTT. Translation gives CSVAGTGVANTEAFF. This sequence joins TRBV29-1 and TRBJ1-1; 10 bases align to TRBD1. With 4 bases clipped from V and 1 base from J, the junction kept 6 bases outside the gene matches. The CDR3 spans 15 residues. CDR1 and CDR2 from the germline V gene are SQVTM and ANQGSEA.

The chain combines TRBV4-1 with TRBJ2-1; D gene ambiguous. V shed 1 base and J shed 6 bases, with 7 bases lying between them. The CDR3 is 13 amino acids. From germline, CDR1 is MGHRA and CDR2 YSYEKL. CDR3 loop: CASSQADRNEQFF. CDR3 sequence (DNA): TGCGCCAGCAGCCAAGCTGACCGCAATGAGCAGTTCTTC.

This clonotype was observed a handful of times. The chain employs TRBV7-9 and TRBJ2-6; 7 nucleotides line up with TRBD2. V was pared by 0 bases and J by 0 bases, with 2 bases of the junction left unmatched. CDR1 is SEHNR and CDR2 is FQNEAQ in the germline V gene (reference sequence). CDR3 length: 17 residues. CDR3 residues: CASSLAGGSSGANVLTF. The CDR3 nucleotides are TGTGCCAGCAGCTTAGCGGGAGGGAGCTCTGGGGCCAACGTCCTGACTTTC.

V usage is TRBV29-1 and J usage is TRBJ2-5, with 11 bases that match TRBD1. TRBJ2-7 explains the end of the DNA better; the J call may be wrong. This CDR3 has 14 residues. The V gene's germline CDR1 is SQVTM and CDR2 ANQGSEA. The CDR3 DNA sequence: TGCAGCGTCCTATGGGGACAGGGGGTGCCCGAGCAGTACTTC. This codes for CSVLWGQGVPEQYF.

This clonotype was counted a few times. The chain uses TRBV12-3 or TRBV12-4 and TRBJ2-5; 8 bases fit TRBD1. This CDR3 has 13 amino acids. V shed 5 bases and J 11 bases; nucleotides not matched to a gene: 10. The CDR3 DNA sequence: TGTGCCAGCAGTCTTGGACAGGGAACAGAGCAGTACTTC. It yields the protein CASSLGQGTEQYF.

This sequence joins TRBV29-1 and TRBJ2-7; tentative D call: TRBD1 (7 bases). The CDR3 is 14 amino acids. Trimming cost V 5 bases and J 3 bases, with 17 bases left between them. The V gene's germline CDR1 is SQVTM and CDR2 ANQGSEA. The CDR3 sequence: CSVLPRGVGYEQYF. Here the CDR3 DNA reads TGCAGCGTTTTACCCAGGGGGGTTGGCTACGAGCAGTACTTC.

The DNA of the CDR3 is TGTGCCAGCAGACCCTGGGCAGCTAATGAGCAGTTCTTC. Translating it yields CASRPWAANEQFF. The rearrangement uses TRBV6-5 and TRBJ2-1; no definite D call. V shed 6 bases and J shed 7 bases, with 13 bases lying between them. Germline CDR1 reads MNHEY; CDR2 reads SVGAGI. The CDR3 length is 13 residues.

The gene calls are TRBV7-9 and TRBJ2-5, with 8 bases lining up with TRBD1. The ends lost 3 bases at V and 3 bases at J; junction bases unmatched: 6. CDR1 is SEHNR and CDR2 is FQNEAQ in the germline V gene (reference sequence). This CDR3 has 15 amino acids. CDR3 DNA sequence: TGTGCCAGCAGCTTCCTCGGACAGGGAGAAGAGACCCAGTACTTC. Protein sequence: CASSFLGQGEETQYF.

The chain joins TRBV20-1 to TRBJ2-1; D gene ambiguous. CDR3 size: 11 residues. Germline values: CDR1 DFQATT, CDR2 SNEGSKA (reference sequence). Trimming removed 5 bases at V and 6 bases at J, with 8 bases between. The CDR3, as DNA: TGCAGTGCTCCTTTGACCAATGAGCAGTTCTTC. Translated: CSAPLTNEQFF.

CDR3 in DNA: TGCAGTGCTAGGGGGGGACTAGGCTCCTACAATGAGCAGTACTTC. Translated: CSARGGLGSYNEQYF. J is TRBJ2-1 and V is TRBV20-1; 8 bases fit TRBD2. TRBJ2-7 matches the DNA end more closely, so the J call is doubtful. CDR3 length: 15 residues. The germline CDR1 and CDR2 sequences are DFQATT and SNEGSKA (reference sequence).

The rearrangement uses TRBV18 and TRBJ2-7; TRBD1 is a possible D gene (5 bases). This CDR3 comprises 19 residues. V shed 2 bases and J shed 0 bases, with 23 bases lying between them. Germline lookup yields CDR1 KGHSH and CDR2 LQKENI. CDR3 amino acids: CASSPSVTDIGWNSYEQYF. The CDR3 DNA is TGTGCCAGCTCACCATCCGTGACAGACATCGGGTGGAACTCCTACGAGCAGTACTTC. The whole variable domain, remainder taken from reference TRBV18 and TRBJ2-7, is NAGVMQNPRHLVRRRGQEARLRCSPMKGHSHVYWYRQLPEEGLKFMVYLQKENIIDESGMPKERFSAEFPKEGPSILRIQQVVRGDSAAYFCASSPSVTDIGWNSYEQYFGPGTRLTVT.

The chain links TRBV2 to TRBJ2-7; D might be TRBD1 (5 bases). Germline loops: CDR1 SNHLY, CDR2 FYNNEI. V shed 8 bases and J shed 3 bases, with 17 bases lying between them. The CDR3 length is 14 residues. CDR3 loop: CASSGQGSLYEQYF. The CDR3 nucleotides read TGTGCCAGCTCTGGGCAGGGATCCCTCTACGAGCAGTACTTC.